Listed below are T cell receptor beta chains from one sample, sequenced in a study of blood T cell repertoires in COVID-19. The table came from immunoSEQ multiplex PCR; TCRdb's copy has only in-frame clones and leaves some out. The profile shows some 100,000 clones, 88% of them singletons. The sequenced sample was peripheral blood. The receptors stem from a woman aged 55-70 years with acute or convalescent COVID-19. Both conserved end residues are part of each CDR3. Each record gives: clone size, J gene, D gene, V gene, CDR3 protein, CDR3 DNA. The D gene is left open where the match is weak. Clone size is stated in some rows and not others, as once, few, many or a class when expanded.

- | TRBJ2-2 | TRBD2 | TRBV28 | CASSFWGGDGELFF | TGTGCCAGCAGTTTTTGGGGAGGGGACGGGGAGCTGTTTTTT
once | TRBJ2-6 | TRBD1 | TRBV4-1 | CASSQFSGQGYSGANVLTF | TGCGCCAGCAGCCAATTTTCGGGACAGGGGTACTCTGGGGCCAACGTCCTGACTTTC
- | TRBJ2-1 | - | TRBV5-1 | CASSLDVQGGEQFF | TGCGCCAGCAGCTTGGATGTCCAGGGGGGTGAGCAGTTCTTC
- | TRBJ1-5 | - | TRBV6-5 | CASSGRQAPHQPQHF | TGTGCCAGCAGCGGACGACAGGCACCCCATCAGCCCCAGCATTTT
- | TRBJ2-3 | - | TRBV2 | CASSDLQDTDTQYF | TGTGCCAGCAGTGATTTACAGGACACAGATACGCAGTATTTT
- | TRBJ1-5 | - | TRBV6-1 | CASSESRNSNQPQHF | TGTGCCAGCAGTGAATCTAGGAATAGCAATCAGCCCCAGCATTTT
- | TRBJ2-7 | TRBD1 | TRBV18 | CASSLGTGDPYEQYF | TGTGCCAGCTCACTGGGGACAGGAGATCCCTACGAGCAGTACTTC
- | TRBJ2-5 | - | TRBV7-9 | CASSLDSSRETQYF | TGTGCCAGCAGCTTGGACAGTAGTAGAGAGACCCAGTACTTC
once | TRBJ1-1 | TRBD1 | TRBV19 | CATNRGQGGIEAFF | TGTGCCACCAACCGGGGACAGGGGGGCATTGAAGCTTTCTTT
- | TRBJ1-1 | - | TRBV20-1 | CSVLVNTEAFF | TGCAGTGTATTAGTGAACACTGAAGCTTTCTTT
- | TRBJ2-6 | - | TRBV11-2 | CASAFGGRVIGTNVLTF | TGTGCCAGCGCTTTTGGGGGCAGGGTAATAGGCACCAACGTCCTGACTTTC
- | TRBJ1-1 | TRBD1 | TRBV30 | CAWSSRIGTGHTEAFF | TGTGCCTGGAGTTCCCGAATTGGGACAGGACACACTGAAGCTTTCTTT
- | TRBJ2-1 | - | TRBV5-6 | CASSLAIAEYNEQFF | TGTGCCAGCAGCTTGGCCATAGCGGAGTACAATGAGCAGTTCTTC
- | TRBJ1-6 | TRBD1 | TRBV9 | CASNPGTVGSPLHF | TGTGCCAGTAACCCCGGGACAGTTGGTTCACCCCTCCACTTT
- | TRBJ1-1 | TRBD1 | TRBV5-4 | CASSTTDRRAFF | TGTGCCAGCAGCACAACGGACAGGAGGGCTTTCTTT
- | TRBJ2-2 | TRBD2 | TRBV19 | CASSRGLAGGNTGELFF | TGTGCCAGTAGTCGGGGACTAGCGGGAGGGAACACCGGGGAGCTGTTTTTT
- | TRBJ2-3 | - | TRBV9 | CASSPTSAGADTQYF | TGTGCCAGCAGCCCCACCTCGGCGGGTGCCGATACGCAGTATTTT
- | TRBJ1-3 | - | TRBV4-1 | CASSHPGAGNTIYF | TGCGCCAGCAGCCATCCCGGGGCTGGAAACACCATATATTTT
- | TRBJ2-7 | TRBD2 | TRBV28 | CASSLRTSGSKRTEGQYF | TGTGCCAGCAGTTTAAGGACTAGCGGGAGTAAGAGGACCGAAGGGCAGTACTTC
- | TRBJ1-5 | - | TRBV6-5 | CASNIPGSNQPQHF | TGTGCCAGCAATATTCCAGGGAGCAATCAGCCCCAGCATTTT
- | TRBJ2-1 | TRBD2 | TRBV5-1 | CASSPAGTRLFNEQFF | TGCGCCAGCAGCCCCGCCGGGACTAGATTGTTCAATGAGCAGTTCTTC
- | TRBJ2-1 | - | TRBV11-3 | CASSMGGSVSEQFF | TGTGCCAGCTCGATGGGAGGAAGTGTAAGTGAGCAGTTCTTC
once | TRBJ2-2 | TRBD1 | TRBV19 | CASSMDRGRQLFF | TGTGCCAGTAGTATGGACAGGGGGAGGCAGCTGTTTTTT
- | TRBJ2-6 | TRBD1 | TRBV11-2 | CASSALRQGSGANVLTF | TGTGCCAGCAGCGCTTTGCGACAGGGCTCTGGGGCCAACGTCCTGACTTTC
- | TRBJ2-7 | - | TRBV28 | CASSLAPSSYEQYF | TGTGCCAGCAGTTTAGCACCGAGCTCCTACGAGCAGTACTTC
- | TRBJ1-3 | TRBD1 | TRBV6-5 | CASSSARGHGNTIYF | TGTGCCAGCAGCTCAGCAAGGGGGCACGGAAACACCATATATTTT
- | TRBJ2-4 | - | TRBV5-1 | CASSLGHRSAKNIQYF | TGCGCCAGCAGCTTGGGTCACAGGAGTGCCAAAAACATTCAGTACTTC
- | TRBJ2-5 | TRBD2 | TRBV6-5 | CASRTTSGETQYF | TGTGCCAGCAGAACGACTAGCGGGGAGACCCAGTACTTC
- | TRBJ2-6 | TRBD2 | TRBV5-1 | CASEKGGRVSGANVLTF | TGCGCCAGCGAAAAAGGCGGGAGAGTTTCTGGGGCCAACGTCCTGACTTTC
- | TRBJ2-3 | TRBD1 | TRBV5-1 | CASSPSTGADTQYF | TGCGCCAGCAGCCCCTCGACAGGGGCAGATACGCAGTATTTT
- | TRBJ1-5 | TRBD1 | TRBV28 | CASSSIQGSNQPQHF | TGTGCCAGCAGTTCCATACAGGGGAGCAATCAGCCCCAGCATTTT
- | TRBJ2-2 | TRBD1 | TRBV3-1/TRBV3-2 | CASSRQGTGELFF | TGTGCCAGCAGTCGACAGGGAACCGGGGAGCTGTTTTTT
- | TRBJ1-1 | TRBD1 | TRBV5-1 | CASSWDRGIGTEAFF | TGCGCCAGCAGCTGGGACAGGGGGATAGGCACTGAAGCTTTCTTT
once | TRBJ1-6 | - | TRBV5-6 | CASSSNGQRSPLHF | TGTGCCAGCAGCTCGAACGGACAGCGCTCACCCCTCCACTTT
- | TRBJ2-1 | TRBD2 | TRBV6-1 | CASSAFAGVSYNEQFF | TGTGCCAGCAGTGCTTTTGCGGGAGTATCCTACAATGAGCAGTTCTTC
- | TRBJ1-1 | - | TRBV25-1 | CASSEGKRGSLDTEAFF | TGTGCCAGCAGTGAAGGTAAAAGGGGTAGTTTGGACACTGAAGCTTTCTTT
- | TRBJ1-5 | - | TRBV15 | CATSRDVDRNNQPQHF | TGTGCCACCAGCAGAGATGTAGACAGGAACAATCAGCCCCAGCATTTT
- | TRBJ2-5 | TRBD2 | TRBV10-2 | CASRGTSGRETQYF | TGCGCCAGCAGGGGGACTAGCGGGAGAGAGACCCAGTACTTC
- | TRBJ2-1 | TRBD1 | TRBV12-3/TRBV12-4 | CASSSGTGREQFF | TGTGCCAGCAGTTCGGGGACAGGGCGAGAGCAGTTCTTC
- | TRBJ1-4 | - | TRBV19 | CASSASGVGNEKLFF | TGTGCCAGTAGTGCTTCAGGGGTCGGAAATGAAAAACTGTTTTTT
- | TRBJ2-1 | TRBD2 | TRBV3-1/TRBV3-2 | CASSLEGSGTYNEQFF | TGTGCCAGCAGCCTCGAAGGGAGCGGGACCTACAATGAGCAGTTCTTC
few | TRBJ2-1 | TRBD2 | TRBV7-9 | CASSSKASGSHEQFF | TGTGCCAGCAGCTCCAAGGCTAGCGGGAGCCATGAGCAGTTCTTC
- | TRBJ1-2 | TRBD1 | TRBV6-5 | CASGDSNYGYTF | TGTGCCAGCGGGGACAGTAACTATGGCTACACCTTC
- | TRBJ1-4 | - | TRBV5-5 | CASSLWIQGPTTNEKLFF | TGTGCCAGCAGCTTGTGGATACAGGGACCAACAACTAATGAAAAACTGTTTTTT
- | TRBJ1-1 | - | TRBV28 | CASHDLGGAEAFF | TGTGCCAGCCACGACCTCGGGGGAGCTGAAGCTTTCTTT
- | TRBJ2-3 | TRBD2 | TRBV10-3 | CAISEAPLGLAVTDTQYF | TGTGCCATCAGTGAGGCCCCCCTTGGACTAGCGGTAACAGATACGCAGTATTTT
- | TRBJ2-7 | - | TRBV30 | CAWSYTGQQAYEQYF | TGTGCCTGGAGCTACACAGGGCAACAAGCCTACGAGCAGTACTTC
- | TRBJ1-1 | - | TRBV5-1 | CASSSDSLNTEAFF | TGCGCCAGCAGCTCCGACAGCCTAAACACTGAAGCTTTCTTT
- | TRBJ1-3 | - | TRBV10-3 | CAAGGNTIYF | TGTGCCGCGGGAGGAAACACCATATATTTT